The entry below describes one T cell receptor beta chain. Original processing methods: Estimated nucleated cell counts came from reference gene primer amplification. Profiled with immunoSEQ multiplex PCR; TCRdb holds only in-frame clones, not every one. The V and J calls and the clone size are those of that table, but D and trimming were determined from the DNA. The profile covers over 150,000 clones, with roughly 84% appearing a single time and roughly 2.8% taken by the ten largest. This entry is derived from a study of blood T cell repertoires in COVID-19. Overall study: Italy, Spain and the United States were the sources of the convalescent and acute COVID-19 samples. PBMCs, B-cell-depleted T cells, or T cells provided the cDNA or gDNA that made up the material.

The CDR3 consists of 16 residues. J was trimmed by 0 bases and V by 2 bases; bases with no gene match: 3. In germline, CDR1 is SEHNR, CDR2 FQNEAQ (reference sequence). The sequence derives from a woman in her fifties or sixties with acute or convalescent COVID-19. The material sequenced was peripheral blood. The V call is TRBV7-9, the J call TRBJ2-2; 7 nucleotides align to TRBD1. CDR3 residues: CASSLSGTANTGELFF. The CDR3 nucleotides read TGTGCCAGCAGCTTATCAGGGACAGCGAACACCGGGGAGCTGTTTTTT.